This T cell receptor (beta chain) was sequenced during a study of HIV-infected children after antiretroviral therapy interruption. Study overall: Interruption-arm samples span weeks 0, 12, interruption end (24 or 48), and about 3 years post-study. Continuous-treatment samples came from weeks 0, 48 and 150.

The CDR3 consists of 14 residues. J lost 1 base, V lost 5 bases, and 3 bases had no gene match. This clonotype was detected ten times or more. Its matching antigen is unknown. The treatment denotes: PENTA 11 planned treatment interruption arm or continuous ART arm. At least 24 weeks of at least three-drug ART, in children 2 to 15 years. A 3' RACE protocol on RNA, with unique molecular identifiers, produced the TCR library. TCRdb independently ran MiXCR on the 3' RACE reads; one entry per CDR3 protein. The sample yields 90,000 or so distinct CDR3 sequences, under 8% seen once. Notes on the study in general: Naive CD4+ CDR3 sharing between time points fell after interruption began.

The V call is TRBV12-3 or TRBV12-4, the J call TRBJ2-7; 9 bases align to TRBD1. Sample: CD45RA+ CD4+ T cells from PBMCs, pooled from several time points, taken from a donor given antiretroviral therapy, either interrupted or continuous. As to subset: naive CD4+ CD45RA+ CD45RO- T cells. The sequence came from a pool of human donors with HIV. The CDR3 DNA reads as TGTGCCAGCAGTCGACAGGGGGTTTCCTACGAGCAGTACTTC. The encoded protein is CASSRQGVSYEQYF.